The source of this T cell receptor beta chain is a study of blood T cell repertoires in COVID-19. Whole-study context: T cells, B-cell-depleted T cells, or PBMCs supplied cDNA or gDNA.

Original methodology: For nucleated cells, counts were estimated from reference gene primer amplification. Repertoires were generated with immunoSEQ multiplex PCR, while TCRdb's copy carries only in-frame clones and drops some. The V and J calls and the clone size are those of that table, but D and trimming were determined from the DNA. The sample includes roughly 250,000 clones, about 88% seen only once; the top ten take around 2.9%. Enrolled through a virtual design, the participants were between 18 and 89 years of age and came from 24 US areas. Germline CDR1 is SGHRS and CDR2 is YFSETQ. The length of the CDR3 is 14 residues. V shed 4 bases and J 5 bases; nucleotides not matched to a gene: 4.

Sequencing used PBMCs or T cells enriched from blood (not recorded which). The genes are TRBV5-1 and TRBJ2-1, with 9 bases lining up with TRBD2. The TCR was taken from a woman aged 50 to 60 who had recovered from COVID-19. In DNA form, the CDR3 reads TGCGCCAGCAGCCCTCTAGCGGGAAACAATGAGCAGTTCTTC. Protein product: CASSPLAGNNEQFF.